This T cell receptor (beta chain) was sequenced during a study of cytomegalovirus exposure and HLA in healthy donors. Study details: As an earlier analysis found, some 170 million T cells yielded approximately 100 million unique TCR beta sequences.

It was with 60 Vbeta and 13 Jbeta primers that the PCR ran. Clones were sequenced by immunoSEQ multiplex PCR, and TCRdb holds only the in-frame ones, with some missing. The sample contains around 150,000 clones, 68% of which appear only once. Sequencing used PBMCs. The TCR originated in a man aged 55 to 70 in good health and CMV-seronegative.

This CDR3 is CASSLIGGFTGTGELFF. CDR3 nucleotide sequence: TGTGCCAGCAGCTTAATTGGAGGCTTTACGGGGACCGGGGAGCTGTTTTTT. J is TRBJ2-2 and V is TRBV7-8; D possibly corresponds to TRBD2 (5 bases). Germline CDR1 reads SGHVS; CDR2 reads FQNEAQ. CDR3 length: 17 residues. Trimming removed 2 bases from V and 5 bases from J, with 18 bases in between.